This T cell receptor (beta chain) is from a study of blood T cell repertoires in COVID-19. Background on the study: The United States, Italy and Spain provided the acute and convalescent COVID-19 samples. PBMCs, B-cell-depleted T cells, or T cells were the source of the cDNA or gDNA that made up the material.

Per the authors' pipeline: Nucleated cell number was recorded as an estimate derived from reference gene primer amplification. Some clones are missing from TCRdb's copy, which holds only in-frame ones; the method was immunoSEQ multiplex PCR. The V and J calls and the clone size are those of that table, but D and trimming were determined from the DNA. Among about 3,400 clones listed, approximately 80% were seen once. In germline, CDR1 is DFQATT, CDR2 SNEGSKA (reference sequence). Between the trimmed V and J ends, which lost 0 bases and 15 bases, there was a span of 12 bases. The CDR3 runs to 11 residues.

This receptor was identified in a human donor in a cohort sampled during active COVID-19. The V and J genes are TRBV20-1 and TRBJ2-4, with a weak D call TRBD1 (5 bases). The sequenced sample consisted of peripheral blood. The CDR3, as DNA: TGCAGTGCTAGAGAAAGGGGTCCGCCGTACTTC. It is translated as CSARERGPPYF.